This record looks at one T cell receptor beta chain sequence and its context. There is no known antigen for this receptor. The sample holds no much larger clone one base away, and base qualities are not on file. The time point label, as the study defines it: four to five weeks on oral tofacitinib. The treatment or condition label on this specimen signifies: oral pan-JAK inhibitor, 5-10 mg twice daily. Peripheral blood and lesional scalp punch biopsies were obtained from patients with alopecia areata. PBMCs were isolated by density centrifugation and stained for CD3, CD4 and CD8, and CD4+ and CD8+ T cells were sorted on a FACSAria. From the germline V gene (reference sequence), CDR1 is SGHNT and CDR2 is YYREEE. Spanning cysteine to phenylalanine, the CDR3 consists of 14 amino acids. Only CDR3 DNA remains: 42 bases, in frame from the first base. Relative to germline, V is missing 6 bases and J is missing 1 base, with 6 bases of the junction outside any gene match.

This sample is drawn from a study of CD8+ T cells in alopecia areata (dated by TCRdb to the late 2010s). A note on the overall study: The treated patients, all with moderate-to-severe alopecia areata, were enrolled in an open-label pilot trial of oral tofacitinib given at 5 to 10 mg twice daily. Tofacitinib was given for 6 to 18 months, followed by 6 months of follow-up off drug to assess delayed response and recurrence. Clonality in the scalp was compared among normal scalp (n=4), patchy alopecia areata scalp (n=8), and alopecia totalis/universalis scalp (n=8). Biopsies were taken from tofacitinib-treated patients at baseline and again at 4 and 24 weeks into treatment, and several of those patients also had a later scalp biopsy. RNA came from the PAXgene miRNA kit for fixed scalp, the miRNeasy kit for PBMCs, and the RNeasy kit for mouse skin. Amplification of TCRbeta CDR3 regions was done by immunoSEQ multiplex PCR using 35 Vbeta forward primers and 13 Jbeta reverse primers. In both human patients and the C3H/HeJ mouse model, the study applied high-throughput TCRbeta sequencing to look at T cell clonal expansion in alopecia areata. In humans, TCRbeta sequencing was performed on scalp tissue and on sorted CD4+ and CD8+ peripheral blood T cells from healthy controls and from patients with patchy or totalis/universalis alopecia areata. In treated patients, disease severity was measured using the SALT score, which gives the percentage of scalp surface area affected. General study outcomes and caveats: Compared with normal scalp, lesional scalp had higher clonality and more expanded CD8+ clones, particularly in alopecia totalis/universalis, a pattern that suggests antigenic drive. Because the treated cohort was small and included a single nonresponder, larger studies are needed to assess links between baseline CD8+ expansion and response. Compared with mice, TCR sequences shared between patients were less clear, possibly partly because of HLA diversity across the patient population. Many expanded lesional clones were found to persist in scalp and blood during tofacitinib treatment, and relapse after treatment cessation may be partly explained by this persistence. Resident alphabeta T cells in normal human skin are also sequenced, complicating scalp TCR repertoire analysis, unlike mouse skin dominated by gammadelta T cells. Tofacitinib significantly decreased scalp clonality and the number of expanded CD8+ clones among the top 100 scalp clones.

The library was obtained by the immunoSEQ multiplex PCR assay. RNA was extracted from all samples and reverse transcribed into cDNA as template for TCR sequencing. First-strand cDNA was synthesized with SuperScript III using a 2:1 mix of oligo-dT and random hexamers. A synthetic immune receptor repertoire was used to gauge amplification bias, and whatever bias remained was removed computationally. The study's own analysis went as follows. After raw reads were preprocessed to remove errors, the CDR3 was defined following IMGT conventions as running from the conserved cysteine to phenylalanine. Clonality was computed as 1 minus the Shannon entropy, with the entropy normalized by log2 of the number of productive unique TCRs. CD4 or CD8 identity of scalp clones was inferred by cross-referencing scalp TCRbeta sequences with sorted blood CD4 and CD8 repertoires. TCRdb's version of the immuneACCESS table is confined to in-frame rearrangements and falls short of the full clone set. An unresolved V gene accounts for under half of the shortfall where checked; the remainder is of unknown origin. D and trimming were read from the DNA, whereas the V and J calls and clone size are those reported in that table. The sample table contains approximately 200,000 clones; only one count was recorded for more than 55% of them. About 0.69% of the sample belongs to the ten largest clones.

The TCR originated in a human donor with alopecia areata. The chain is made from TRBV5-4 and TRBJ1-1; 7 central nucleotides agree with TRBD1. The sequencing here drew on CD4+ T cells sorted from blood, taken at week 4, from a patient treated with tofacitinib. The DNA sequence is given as TGTGCCAGCACCAGGACAGGACCGAACACTGAAGCTTTCTTT. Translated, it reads CASTRTGPNTEAFF.